This T cell receptor (beta chain) was found in a study of spatial heterogeneity in lung cancer. Study outcomes and limitations: Tumor mutation count correlated with how many alpha and beta TCRs expanded intratumorally.

This clonotype was counted at least ten times. The antigen remains undetermined. Germline CDR1 and CDR2: SGHRS and YFSETQ. V lost 4 bases, J lost 4 bases, and 17 bases lay in between. CDR3 length: 16 residues. This sample's time point: sample taken at primary tumor resection. A single record per CDR3 protein comes from TCRdb applying MiXCR to the 5' RACE reads. The sample shows 15,000 to 20,000 distinct CDR3 sequences, over 7% of them seen only once. Here the sequenced sample was lung tumor tissue, taken at surgery. The TCR was taken from a female donor with early-stage non-small cell lung cancer. The chain employs TRBV5-1 and TRBJ2-2; a possible D gene is TRBD2 (6 bases). CDR3 residues: CASSNLAGGGTGELFF. The DNA of the CDR3 is TGCGCCAGCAGCAACCTCGCCGGGGGTGGCACCGGGGAGCTGTTTTTT. Full variable domain (outside the CDR3, taken from reference TRBV5-1 and TRBJ2-2): KAGVTQTPRYLIKTRGQQVTLSCSPISGHRSVSWYQQTPGQGLQFLFEYFSETQRNKGNFPGRFSGRQFSNSRSEMNVSTLELGDSALYLCASSNLAGGGTGELFFGEGSRLTVL.